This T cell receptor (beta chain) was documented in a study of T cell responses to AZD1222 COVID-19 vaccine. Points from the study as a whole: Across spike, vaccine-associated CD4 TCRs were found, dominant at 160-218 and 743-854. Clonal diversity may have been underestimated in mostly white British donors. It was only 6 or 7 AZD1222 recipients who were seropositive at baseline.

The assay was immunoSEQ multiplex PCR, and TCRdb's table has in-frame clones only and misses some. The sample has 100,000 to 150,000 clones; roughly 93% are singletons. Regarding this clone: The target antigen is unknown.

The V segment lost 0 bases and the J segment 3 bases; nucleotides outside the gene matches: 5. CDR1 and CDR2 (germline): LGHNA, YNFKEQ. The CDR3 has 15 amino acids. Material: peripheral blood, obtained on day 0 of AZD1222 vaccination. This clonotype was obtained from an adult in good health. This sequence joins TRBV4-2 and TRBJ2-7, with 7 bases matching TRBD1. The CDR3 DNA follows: TGTGCCAGCAGCCAAGATTTGTCAGGGGGCTACGAGCAGTACTTC. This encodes CASSQDLSGGYEQYF.